The source of this TCR beta chain is a study of cytomegalovirus exposure and HLA in healthy donors. Notes on the study in general: Productive status was seen about 87% or about 30% of the time for most TCR beta V segments in an earlier analysis. Owing to their indistinguishability, certain V segments, notably TRBV6-2 and TRBV6-3, were excluded. In vitro checks showed that a few CMV-associated chains really do target CMV antigens. In a later analysis, V- and J-gene trimming of beta chains associated with a DCLRE1C missense variant, replicated independently.

After removal of 5 bases from V and 2 bases from J, the junction contained 8 bases not matched to a gene. CDR3 length: 15 residues. Germline assignment: CDR1 MNHNS and CDR2 SASEGT. PCR employed 60 Vbeta and 13 Jbeta primers. Only in-frame clones appear in the TCRdb table, and some are missing; sequencing was by immunoSEQ multiplex PCR. This sample carries about 41,000 clones, with around 6.2% going to the ten biggest clones. About this clone itself: The antigen is unknown.

The rearrangement joins TRBV6-1 to TRBJ2-7; 8 bases fit TRBD1. The sequence was collected from a man younger than 40 in good health and CMV-seronegative. Sequences were obtained from PBMCs. CDR3 residues: CASSTRDRKPYEQYF. The CDR3 DNA follows: TGTGCCAGCAGTACCCGGGACAGGAAACCCTACGAGCAGTACTTC.